This TCR beta chain derives from a study of neurological immune-mediated disorders. The study, taken as a whole, reports: While HTLV-1-associated myelopathy showed the greatest TCR clonal expansion, multiple sclerosis showed the least, falling below healthy controls.

Ten or more counts support this clonotype. Its cognate antigen is unknown. CDR3 size: 12 residues. Per germline, CDR1 DFQATT and CDR2 SNEGSKA (reference sequence). V lost 6 bases to trimming and J lost 9 bases, with 14 bases between them. The cDNA was generated through 5'RACE incorporating 10-nucleotide random UMIs. Every sequencing run generated in excess of 190 million TCR-beta sequences. These sequences covered 15-18 subjects. Each CDR3 protein is one row after TCRdb ran MiXCR on the 5' RACE reads. The table has 77,000 or so distinct CDR3 sequences, about 9% seen once. As healthy controls, volunteers from a blood bank in Maryland, USA, were used.

Input material: PBMCs. This chain connects TRBV20-1 to TRBJ1-4; D not certain. The TCR originated in a man in his forties or fifties in good health. The CDR3 protein is CSAKPLGQKLFF. CDR3 DNA sequence: TGCAGTGCAAAGCCACTCGGCCAAAAACTGTTTTTT.